The 14 T cell receptor beta chains below come from one sample, sequenced in a study of identical twins. MiXCR, applied by TCRdb to the 5' RACE reads, yields one record per CDR3 protein. The repertoire consists of approximately 470,000 distinct CDR3 sequences, with 13% to 15% occurring once and the leading ten covering about 0.52%. This sample also appeared in a second study, on yellow fever vaccine responses in identical twins.

The sample comprised CD4+ T cells sorted from blood. These receptors were taken from a woman aged 18-29 years in good health.

This sequence joins TRBV14 and TRBJ2-1; 12 positions agree with TRBD2. Germline V gives CDR1 SGHDN, CDR2 FVKESK. The CDR3 consists of 16 residues. J was trimmed by 4 bases and V by 4 bases; bases with no gene match: 5. The CDR3 loop reads CASSRRLAGDYNEQFF. The CDR3, as DNA: TGTGCCAGCAGCCGCCGACTAGCGGGGGATTACAATGAGCAGTTCTTC.

This clonotype was seen a few times. The V and J genes are TRBV7-2 and TRBJ2-2; TRBD2 agrees at 9 bases. The CDR3 is 17 amino acids. The germline V gene encodes CDR1 SGHTA and CDR2 FQGNSA. Trimming took 2 bases from V and 1 from J; bases not matched to a gene: 5. Here the CDR3 DNA reads TGTGCCAGCAGCTTATCGAGACTAGCGGTGAACACCGGGGAGCTGTTTTTT. Its protein product is CASSLSRLAVNTGELFF. Full variable domain (missing parts from reference TRBV7-2 and TRBJ2-2): GAGVSQSPSNKVTEKGKDVELRCDPISGHTALYWYRQSLGQGLEFLIYFQGNSAPDKSGLPSDRFSAERTGGSVSTLTIQRTQQEDSAVYLCASSLSRLAVNTGELFFGEGSRLTVL.

This chain connects TRBV6-5 to TRBJ2-3, with a weak D call TRBD2 (5 bases). Between the trimmed V and J ends, which lost 4 bases and 5 bases, there was a span of 25 bases. Germline CDR1 MNHEY, CDR2 SVGAGI. CDR3 size: 18 residues. CDR3 region: CASSSRCSGIAAVDTQYF. The CDR3 DNA is TGTGCCAGCAGTTCCCGCTGCTCCGGGATCGCTGCAGTAGATACGCAGTATTTT.

The V call is TRBV20-1, the J call TRBJ2-5; D remains unclear. Germline V gene sequence: CDR1 DFQATT, CDR2 SNEGSKA (reference sequence). This CDR3 region has 11 residues. V was shortened by 3 bases and J by 3 bases, with 5 bases between the two germline ends. The CDR3 DNA is TGCAGTGCTAGTCGGGAAGAGACCCAGTACTTC. This translates into CSASREETQYF.

The V gene is TRBV2, the J gene TRBJ1-5, with D perhaps matching TRBD1 (5 bases). Germline CDR1 reads SNHLY; CDR2 reads FYNNEI. The CDR3 is 16 amino acids. With 5 bases removed from V and 6 bases from J, the gap between germline ends came to 20 bases. The CDR3 sequence is CASSIEGPRLGQPQHF. CDR3 coding DNA: TGTGCCAGCAGTATAGAGGGACCGAGATTGGGTCAGCCCCAGCATTTT.

The chain recombines TRBV2 with TRBJ2-2; 8 bases are shared with TRBD1. The V gene's germline CDR1 is SNHLY and CDR2 FYNNEI. CDR3 length: 13 amino acids. Trimming removed 7 bases from V and 5 bases from J; junction bases left unmatched: 3. The CDR3 protein is CASTTGETGELFF. Written as DNA, the CDR3 is TGTGCCAGCACGACAGGGGAAACCGGGGAGCTGTTTTTT.

This clonotype was picked up a small number of times. This sequence joins TRBV12-3 or TRBV12-4 and TRBJ1-3; D unresolved. The germline V and J ends were trimmed by 7 bases and 0 bases, with 13 bases remaining between them. The CDR3 is made up of 15 amino acids. As DNA, the CDR3 is TGTGCCAGCATCGGCGGCGGTAGCTCTGGAAACACCATATATTTT. Translated, it gives CASIGGGSSGNTIYF.

This clonotype occurred a few times. The chain carries TRBV10-3 and TRBJ2-1; a weak D match, TRBD1 (6 bases). The CDR3 covers 15 residues. Germline-derived CDR1 and CDR2 are ENHRY and SYGVKD. V was cut by 2 bases and J by 10 bases, with 18 bases left in between. The CDR3 region is CAISEGLQGFTEQFF. Written as DNA, the CDR3 is TGTGCCATCAGTGAGGGACTCCAGGGGTTTACCGAGCAGTTCTTC.

This clonotype occurred a few times. The chain is built from TRBV28 and TRBJ1-2; D may be TRBD1 (5 bases). This CDR3 has 14 amino acids. Looked up from germline, CDR1 is MDHEN and CDR2 is SYDVKM. V lost 6 bases to trimming and J lost 1 base, with 12 bases between them. CDR3 nucleotides: TGTGCCAGCAGATCGAACAGGAATAACTATGGCTACACCTTC. Translating gives CASRSNRNNYGYTF.

This rearrangement joins TRBV7-9 to TRBJ2-2, with TRBD2 as a possible D gene (5 bases). Germline V gene lookup returns CDR1 SEHNR and CDR2 FQNEAQ (reference sequence). The CDR3 has 14 amino acids. V was cut by 0 bases and J by 6 bases, with 8 bases left in between. CDR3 nucleotides: TGTGCCAGCAGCTTAGCGGGAGCGGCCGGGGAGCTGTTTTTT. It specifies CASSLAGAAGELFF.

The chain recombines TRBV6-1 with TRBJ1-1, with a possible D match to TRBD1 (5 bases). The CDR3 has 15 amino acids. V lost 5 bases and J 4 bases, leaving 17 bases between the germline ends. The germline V gene has CDR1 MNHNS and CDR2 SASEGT. Here the CDR3 reads CASSTLQVLGTEAFF. CDR3 DNA sequence: TGTGCCAGCAGTACGCTACAGGTTCTGGGCACTGAAGCTTTCTTT.

This clonotype was detected only a few times. The chain joins TRBV12-3 or TRBV12-4 to TRBJ1-3; TRBD1 might be the D (6 bases). CDR3 length: 14 amino acids. V lost 6 bases, J lost 0 bases, and 9 bases lay in between. The CDR3 DNA reads as TGTGCCAGCAGACAACAGGGCTCTGGAAACACCATATATTTT. Protein product: CASRQQGSGNTIYF.

The table lists this clonotype with many counts. This chain links TRBV10-3 with TRBJ1-3, with D tentatively TRBD1 (5 bases). This CDR3 spans 15 amino acids. The germline gives CDR1 ENHRY, CDR2 SYGVKD. V was clipped by 0 bases and J by 2 bases, with 8 bases between them. The DNA of the CDR3 is TGTGCCATCAGTGAGTCGAGGACACCTGGAAACACCATATATTTT. It encodes CAISESRTPGNTIYF.

The J gene is TRBJ2-5, the V gene TRBV5-6; 7 bases line up with TRBD2. Germline-derived CDR1 and CDR2 are SGHDT and YYEEEE. Germline trimming cut 0 bases from V and 4 bases from J; bases unmatched to any gene: 12. The CDR3 is 17 residues long. This CDR3 reads CASSLAVSGGKAETQYF. As DNA, the CDR3 is TGTGCCAGCAGCTTGGCCGTTTCCGGGGGGAAAGCAGAGACCCAGTACTTC.